The subject of this entry is one T cell receptor beta chain. Its antigen has not been determined. No base quality values were provided; no much bigger clone lies one nucleotide off. From the cysteine up to the phenylalanine, the CDR3 has a length of 19 residues. The retained sequence is limited to the CDR3, 57 bases, with the frame set at the first base. Looking up the germline V gene yields CDR1 MNHNS and CDR2 SASEGT. The germline V end is reduced by 6 bases and the J end by 0 bases; junction bases left unmatched: 10. In the prospective study, participants were roughly 18 to 100 years old, resided in approximately 22 geographic areas of the United States, and were enrolled through a virtual design. To assign participants to cohorts, the prospective study relied on clinical history that participants themselves reported in a screening survey and a study questionnaire. Exposed participants had been in contact with someone with a PCR-confirmed or clinician-diagnosed COVID-19 case within 2 weeks of study entry. In the prospective study, whole blood, serum and a nasopharyngeal or oropharyngeal swab were collected from each participant by mobile phlebotomists. Over a roughly 2-month period, participants in the prospective study had the option of providing additional blood draws and questionnaires. Prospective study blood samples were shipped either frozen or at room temperature before DNA extraction.

The data are from a study of blood T cell repertoires in COVID-19 (dated by TCRdb to the early 2020s). In terms of the full investigation: Samples from collaborators originated in the United States, Italy and Spain and spanned both the acute and convalescent phases of COVID-19. Sample metadata almost always included a de-identified subject ID, COVID-19 status, age in years and sex. The samples were drawn from two sources: the first 160 participants of the ongoing ImmuneRACE study, and about 1,300 subjects contributed by 6 global collaborators. The material from the prospective study consisted of cDNA or gDNA derived from T cells, B-cell-depleted T cells, or PBMCs. A freely available public database, intended as a resource for researchers studying the immune response to SARS-CoV-2, is where the repertoires were released. Where available, HLA class I and class II types were taken from metadata supplied by the sample provider and were not determined by assay-based typing. Deeply sampled blood TCRbeta repertoires from subjects exposed to, actively infected with, or recovered from COVID-19 were included in the dataset. Broader findings and caveats from the paper: The amount of clinical and demographic metadata varied by source and participant and was provided uncurated.

TCRbeta CDR3 regions were amplified from genomic DNA by means of the immunoSEQ Assay, a bias-controlled multiplex PCR. The original pipeline was this. The number of nucleated cells in each sample was estimated by amplification of reference gene primers within the assay. To quantify the absolute abundance of each unique TCRbeta CDR3 rearrangement, sequence reads were collapsed and filtered. Productive Simpson clonality was computed per sample as the square root of Simpson's diversity index over productive rearrangements. TCRdb holds this immuneACCESS table with in-frame rearrangements only. Some clones are missing; in checked studies, unresolved V genes explain under half, and the rest has no known cause. The DNA gave D and trimming, while V, J and clone size come from that table. The sample records 250,000 to 300,000 clones, roughly 89% of which are singletons. The ten largest clones add up to approximately 2.9% of the sample.

This sequence uses TRBV6-1 and TRBJ2-2; 13 nucleotides in the junction match TRBD2. The sequencing sample was made of PBMCs or T cells enriched from blood (not recorded which). This TCR was recovered from a woman aged 45-60 years who had been exposed to COVID-19. The DNA is as follows: TGTGCCAGCAGGGAAACTAGCGGGGGGGCGGTAACGAACACCGGGGAGCTGTTTTTT. Its amino acids are CASRETSGGAVTNTGELFF.